A few counts support the clone carrying this T cell receptor beta chain. Its antigen is not identified. This record belongs to a study of T cells after yellow fever vaccination. The study, taken as a whole, reports: Post-booster samples contained most primary-vaccination clones (around 95% CD4, around 89% CD8).

MiXCR, run by TCRdb on the 5' RACE reads, gives a single entry per CDR3 protein. The top ten clones hold 35% to 40% of a sample with approximately 150,000 distinct CDR3 sequences, about a tenth of them seen once. The CDR3 sequence is 16 residues long. Germline CDR1 and CDR2: SGHAT and FQNNGV. Trimming removed 1 base from V and 0 bases from J, with 12 bases in between. The input for sequencing was CD8+ T cells sorted from PBMCs, taken 45 days after the yellow fever booster vaccination. The clonotype originates from a man between 18 and 35 years old who received the YFV17D yellow fever vaccine. V and J are TRBV11-2 and TRBJ2-5; a possible D gene is TRBD2 (6 bases). The CDR3, as DNA: TGTGCCAGCAGCTTAGCTAGCGATCCGTACCAAGAGACCCAGTACTTC. This gives the protein CASSLASDPYQETQYF.